Listed below are T cell receptor beta chains from one sample, sequenced in a study of cytomegalovirus exposure and HLA in healthy donors. Method: immunoSEQ multiplex PCR; TCRdb's copy keeps in-frame clones and lacks some. The sample includes under 200,000 clones, 79% of them seen just once. Sequences were obtained from PBMCs. Every receptor here comes from a woman in her thirties or forties in good health and CMV-seronegative. Both conserved end residues are part of each CDR3. Fields, in order: clone size, J gene, CDR3 length, V gene, D gene, CDR3 DNA, CDR3 protein. D genes are given only for firm matches. The size entry is marked missing in some rows and otherwise reads once, few, many or a size class.

-,TRBJ1-2,14,TRBV10-3,-,TGTGCCATCAGTGAGTCTCAGGTGAACTATGGCTACACCTTC,CAISESQVNYGYTF
-,TRBJ2-7,13,TRBV7-8,-,TGTGCCACCGTGGGGCTGGGTCTTTACGAGCAGTACTTC,CATVGLGLYEQYF
few,TRBJ2-2,14,TRBV6-5,TRBD2,TGTGCCAGCAGCGGACTAGCGGGGGCCGGGGAGCTGTTTTTT,CASSGLAGAGELFF
-,TRBJ2-7,15,TRBV7-2,TRBD2,TGTGCCAGCAGAAGGACGACTAGCGGGATGTACGAGCAGTACTTC,CASRRTTSGMYEQYF
-,TRBJ1-1,13,TRBV27,-,TGTGCCAGCAGTTGGCTTGGGCAGAGCGAAGCTTTCTTT,CASSWLGQSEAFF
-,TRBJ2-3,15,TRBV7-2,-,TGTGCCAGCAGCTTACAAAGTTTGACAGAAGATACGCAGTATTTT,CASSLQSLTEDTQYF
-,TRBJ2-2,15,TRBV5-1,-,TGCGCCAGCAGCTTGGGAGGGTCCGACACCGGGGAGCTGTTTTTT,CASSLGGSDTGELFF
-,TRBJ1-2,14,TRBV14,-,TGTGCCAGCAGACGCCAGGAATCTGGTTATGGCTACACCTTC,CASRRQESGYGYTF
-,TRBJ1-3,12,TRBV29-1,-,TGCAGCGTTGTACAGGGACGAAACACCATATATTTT,CSVVQGRNTIYF
-,TRBJ1-2,13,TRBV10-2,-,TGCGCCAGCAGTGAGTGGGCAGGCCGGGGCTACACCTTC,CASSEWAGRGYTF
-,TRBJ1-2,16,TRBV19,-,TGTGCCAGTAGTACGGGGGGCGCCCCGACTAACTATGGCTACACCTTC,CASSTGGAPTNYGYTF
-,TRBJ1-5,13,TRBV28,-,TGTGCCAGCAGTTTTGCCCCCGGGAGGCCCCAGCATTTT,CASSFAPGRPQHF
-,TRBJ2-3,13,TRBV30,-,TGTGCCGGCAGTGGGAGGCCCACAGATACGCAGTATTTT,CAGSGRPTDTQYF
-,TRBJ2-3,14,TRBV11-2,-,TGTGCCAGCAGCTGGCGGGGTAGCACAGATACGCAGTATTTT,CASSWRGSTDTQYF
-,TRBJ1-5,17,TRBV19,TRBD1,TGTGCCAGTAGTATAGACATTTACAGGGGGAGCAATCAGCCCCAGCATTTT,CASSIDIYRGSNQPQHF
-,TRBJ1-4,16,TRBV28,-,TGTGCCAGCAGTTTTCTCGGAGGCATTCGCGATGAAAAACTGTTTTTT,CASSFLGGIRDEKLFF
-,TRBJ2-7,14,TRBV5-4,TRBD2,TGTGCCAGCACCAACCCCGGGACTAGCTACGAGCAGTACTTC,CASTNPGTSYEQYF
-,TRBJ1-3,16,TRBV19,-,TGTGCCAGTAAAGCAGACGGGAAAGGCTCTGGAAACACCATATATTTT,CASKADGKGSGNTIYF
few,TRBJ1-4,15,TRBV14,-,TGTGCCAGCAGCCAAGATGGCAGGCTTGCTGAAAAACTGTTTTTT,CASSQDGRLAEKLFF
-,TRBJ2-7,15,TRBV19,-,TGTGCCAGTAGTATAGTAGGAGGGGACTCCTACGAGCAGTACTTC,CASSIVGGDSYEQYF
-,TRBJ2-5,21,TRBV7-7,TRBD1,TGTGCTAGCAGCTTACCAAGTCTTGGGGACAGAGGGGGTCGGGACCAAGAGACCCAGTACTTC,CASSLPSLGDRGGRDQETQYF
-,TRBJ2-7,14,TRBV5-1,TRBD1,TGCGCCAGCAGCTTCCAGACAGGGGGCTACGAGCAGTACTTC,CASSFQTGGYEQYF
-,TRBJ2-6,13,TRBV6-6,-,TGTGCCAGCACCACAGATGGGGCCAACGTCCTGACTTTC,CASTTDGANVLTF
-,TRBJ2-7,16,TRBV6-4,TRBD2,TGTGCCGGCGCGGGGCGGGGGGGCCTGTTATCCTACGAGCAGTACTTC,CAGAGRGGLLSYEQYF
-,TRBJ1-1,15,TRBV5-6,TRBD1,TGTGCCAGCAGCCCCCGGACAGGGGGAAGAGGCGGGGCTTTCTTT,CASSPRTGGRGGAFF
-,TRBJ2-7,19,TRBV1,-,TGCACCAGCAGCCCTCGGTGCTTGGGACTAGCGGGAAATAGCAGCGAGCAGTACTTC,CTSSPRCLGLAGNSSEQYF
-,TRBJ2-3,13,TRBV10-3,-,TGTGCCATAGGACTTATTGTCACAGATACGCAGTATTTT,CAIGLIVTDTQYF
-,TRBJ1-5,16,TRBV5-8,TRBD1,TGTGCCAGCAGCTTGGGGGACAGTTATAGCAATCAGCCCCAGCATTTT,CASSLGDSYSNQPQHF
-,TRBJ2-5,16,TRBV21-1,-,TGTGCCAGCAGCAAACGGGGCGGGGGAAAACAAGAGACCCAGTACTTC,CASSKRGGGKQETQYF
-,TRBJ1-4,15,TRBV5-6,-,TGTGCCAGCAGCTTGGACAGCTTCGGTTTCGAAAAACTGTTTTTT,CASSLDSFGFEKLFF
once,TRBJ2-2,15,TRBV12-5,-,TGTGCTAGTGGTTCCCGGACAGTGAACACCGGGGAGCTGTTTTTT,CASGSRTVNTGELFF
-,TRBJ1-6,14,TRBV7-9,-,TGTGCCAGCAGCTTGGGCCCAGAAGGTTCACCCCTCCACTTT,CASSLGPEGSPLHF
once,TRBJ2-7,15,TRBV4-3,-,TGCGCCAGCAGCCAAGTCGGCGGGACTTCCTACGAGCAGTACTTC,CASSQVGGTSYEQYF
-,TRBJ1-1,14,TRBV5-1,-,TGCGCCAGCAGCCACCCCGGGTTGAACACTGAAGCTTTCTTT,CASSHPGLNTEAFF
-,TRBJ2-5,14,TRBV28,TRBD1,TGTGCCAGCAGTGTCATACAGGGGGCCGAGACCCAGTACTTC,CASSVIQGAETQYF
-,TRBJ1-2,15,TRBV5-4,TRBD1,TGTGCCAGCAGCTTTGAGGGACAGGGTAACTATGGCTACACCTTC,CASSFEGQGNYGYTF
-,TRBJ2-2,16,TRBV6-5,TRBD2,TGTGCCAGCAGTTACTCTGGCGGGAGGGCCGTCGGGGAGCTGTTTTTT,CASSYSGGRAVGELFF
-,TRBJ2-3,17,TRBV5-1,-,TGCGCCAGCAGCTGGGGGAACTGGGGGGGGCCCACAGATACGCAGTATTTT,CASSWGNWGGPTDTQYF
few,TRBJ1-2,15,TRBV4-3,TRBD1,TGCGCCAGCAGCCAAGATGGGACAGGGGATTATGGCTACACCTTC,CASSQDGTGDYGYTF
-,TRBJ2-1,13,TRBV6-4,-,TGTGCCAGCAGTGCCTCAGGGGTGGCTGAGCAGTTCTTC,CASSASGVAEQFF
-,TRBJ2-2,11,TRBV9,-,TGTGCCAGCAGCGCTGTCGGGGAGCTGTTTTTT,CASSAVGELFF
-,TRBJ1-2,12,TRBV7-9,-,TGTTCCAGCAGCTTGGCAGGGGATGGCTACACCTTC,CSSSLAGDGYTF
few,TRBJ1-5,15,TRBV2,-,TGTGCCAGCACCCGACAGGCTGGGAGCAATCAGCCCCAGCATTTT,CASTRQAGSNQPQHF
-,TRBJ1-6,16,TRBV5-1,-,TGCGCCAGCAGCGCCCGACGTCTGGAGCATAATTCACCCCTCCACTTT,CASSARRLEHNSPLHF
once,TRBJ2-2,18,TRBV7-2,TRBD2,TGTGCCAGCAGCCCTACGGGGGGAGCGAGGGGATCCACCGGGGAGCTGTTTTTT,CASSPTGGARGSTGELFF